This TCR beta chain is drawn from a study of blood T cell repertoires in COVID-19 (dated by TCRdb to 2019 to 2021). General notes on the study: The collaborator samples originated in the United States, Italy and Spain and spanned the acute and convalescent phases of COVID-19. Where HLA class I and class II types were available, the types were taken from metadata supplied by the sample provider, not from assay-based typing. A freely available public database, intended as a resource for researchers studying the immune response to SARS-CoV-2, is where the repertoires were released. The samples were drawn from the first 160 participants of the ongoing ImmuneRACE study and from 950 to 1,500 subjects provided by 6 global collaborators. Sample metadata almost always included a de-identified subject ID, COVID-19 status, age in years and sex. The material from the prospective study consisted of cDNA or gDNA derived from T cells, B-cell-depleted T cells, or PBMCs. Subjects who had been exposed to COVID-19, were actively infected with it, or had recovered from it provided the deeply sampled blood TCRbeta repertoires that made up the dataset.

TCRbeta CDR3 regions were amplified from genomic DNA by means of the immunoSEQ Assay, a bias-controlled multiplex PCR. The published analysis was carried out like this. The number of nucleated cells in each sample was estimated by amplification of reference gene primers within the assay. Sequence reads were collapsed and filtered to measure the absolute abundance of every unique TCRbeta CDR3 rearrangement. Productive Simpson clonality was computed per sample as the square root of Simpson's diversity index over productive rearrangements. The source is immuneACCESS, and TCRdb retained only in-frame sequences with V and J called. Part of the clones is not carried over; for the studies checked, unresolved V genes explain less than half of this, and the remainder is unexplained. D and trimming come from the DNA, and the V and J calls and clone size come from that table. The sample table shows more than 300,000 clones, and approximately 85% are seen once. The ten largest clones add up to around 1.5% of the sample.

Collaborating institutions collected whole blood in K2EDTA tubes following their own protocols. Collaborator samples were shipped for TCRbeta analysis as frozen whole blood, isolated PBMCs, or DNA extracted from either sample type. The study at large found these results: The amount of clinical and demographic metadata varied by source and participant and was provided uncurated.

With regard to this clone: This receptor's antigen is unknown. No much larger clone exists at a distance of one base, and base qualities are not known.

The clonotype was recovered from a woman in her forties or fifties with acute or convalescent COVID-19. Sample: peripheral blood.

The DNA sequence follows: TGTGCCAGTAGTACCTCCCAGAGGGTGTTTCAGCCCCAGCATTTT. Protein translation: CASSTSQRVFQPQHF. Recombination connected TRBV19 to TRBJ1-5; the D gene remains uncertain. Trimming at the junction amounts to 4 bases on V and 6 bases on J, and the germline ends lie 16 bases apart. From the germline V gene (reference sequence), CDR1 is LNHDA and CDR2 is SQIVND. The CDR3 sequence holds 15 residues, the cysteine and phenylalanine included. The entry retains the CDR3 DNA only, 45 bases that are in frame from base 1.